This T cell receptor beta chain was recorded in a study of siplizumab effects on memory and regulatory T cells. Some 97,000 TCR templates underwent assay in every sample. The method was immunoSEQ multiplex PCR; TCRdb's version includes in-frame clones alone and lacks a portion of them. The table lists about 40,000 clones, 89% of them singletons. Study conclusions and caveats: For siplizumab cultures, the suppressive function of their proliferating Tregs was not confirmed. The average Treg-derived proportion among mappable alloreactive CD4+ clones was 55% to 80% with siplizumab versus about 30% in controls.

A remark on this clone: No antigen is known for it.

V lost 3 bases and J lost 3, with 8 bases in between. The V gene's germline CDR1 is KGHSH and CDR2 LQKENI. The CDR3 is made up of 13 amino acids. The sequence was collected from a human donor in good health. The genes are TRBV18 and TRBJ1-2; D remains ambiguous. The material sequenced was naive CD4+ T cells sorted from blood. CDR3 sequence reads: CASSPQDYYGYTF. The CDR3 nucleotides read TGTGCCAGCTCACCGCAGGACTACTATGGCTACACCTTC.